This TCR beta chain emerged from a study of T cell responses to AZD1222 COVID-19 vaccine. Study-level results: Repertoires were obtained solely post-peak T cell response.

On this clone: Antigen: not known.

Using immunoSEQ multiplex PCR, the repertoire was profiled, and TCRdb retains in-frame clones only, with some absent. The sample consists of 95,000 to 150,000 clones, roughly 91% of them appearing once. Trimming cost V 3 bases and J 7 bases; bases outside gene matches: 1. In germline, CDR1 is KGHSH, CDR2 LQKENI. CDR3 length equals 13 residues. This specimen consisted of peripheral blood, obtained 28 days after the second AZD1222 dose. The receptor comes from an adult who received the AZD1222 COVID-19 vaccine. V is TRBV18 and J is TRBJ1-2; 11 bases line up with TRBD1. The DNA of the CDR3 is TGTGCCAGCTCACCCGGGACAGGGGGTGGCTACACCTTC. It specifies CASSPGTGGGYTF. Full variable domain (remainder filled in from reference TRBV18 and TRBJ1-2): NAGVMQNPRHLVRRRGQEARLRCSPMKGHSHVYWYRQLPEEGLKFMVYLQKENIIDESGMPKERFSAEFPKEGPSILRIQQVVRGDSAAYFCASSPGTGGGYTFGSGTRLTVV.